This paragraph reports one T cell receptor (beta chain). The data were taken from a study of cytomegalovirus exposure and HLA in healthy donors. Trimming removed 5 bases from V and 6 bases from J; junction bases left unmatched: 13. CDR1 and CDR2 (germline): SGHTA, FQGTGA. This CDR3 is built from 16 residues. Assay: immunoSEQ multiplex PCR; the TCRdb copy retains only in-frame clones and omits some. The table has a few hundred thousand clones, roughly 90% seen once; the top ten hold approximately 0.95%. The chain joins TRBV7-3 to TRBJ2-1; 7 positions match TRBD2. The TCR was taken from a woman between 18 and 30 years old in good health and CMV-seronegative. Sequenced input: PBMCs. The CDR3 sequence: CASSTHSGLAVNEQFF. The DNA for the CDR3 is TGTGCCAGCAGCACACACTCCGGGCTAGCGGTCAATGAGCAGTTCTTC.